This TCR beta chain was captured by sequencing in a study of shared clonotypes between healthy human individuals. On the study more broadly: A couple of women and three men aged 18 to 49 made up the donors. There were three CD4 naive, three CD4 memory, two CD8 naive and one CD8 memory plates per donor. Study outcomes and limitations: Only a few donors were included, so the genetic and exposure-history diversity represented was limited.

Clones were sequenced by immunoSEQ multiplex PCR, and TCRdb holds only the in-frame ones, with some missing. The profile shows millions of clones, approximately 93% of them singletons. With 1 base clipped from V and 6 bases from J, the junction kept 10 bases outside the gene matches. This CDR3 contains 16 residues. CDR1 and CDR2 (germline): SGHNT, YYREEE (reference sequence). As to this clone: Its antigen is unidentified.

The V and J genes are TRBV5-4 and TRBJ2-3; 8 positions match TRBD2. The specimen was naive CD4+ T cells from PBMCs. Stated subset: CD45RA+ positively selected. The source is a man aged 18 to 29 in good health. Some clones in this sample may be carry-over from other donors' samples. The CDR3 DNA reads TGTGCCAGCAGCTTGTCCCCAGCGGGGGTCATGGATACGCAGTATTTT. Protein: CASSLSPAGVMDTQYF.